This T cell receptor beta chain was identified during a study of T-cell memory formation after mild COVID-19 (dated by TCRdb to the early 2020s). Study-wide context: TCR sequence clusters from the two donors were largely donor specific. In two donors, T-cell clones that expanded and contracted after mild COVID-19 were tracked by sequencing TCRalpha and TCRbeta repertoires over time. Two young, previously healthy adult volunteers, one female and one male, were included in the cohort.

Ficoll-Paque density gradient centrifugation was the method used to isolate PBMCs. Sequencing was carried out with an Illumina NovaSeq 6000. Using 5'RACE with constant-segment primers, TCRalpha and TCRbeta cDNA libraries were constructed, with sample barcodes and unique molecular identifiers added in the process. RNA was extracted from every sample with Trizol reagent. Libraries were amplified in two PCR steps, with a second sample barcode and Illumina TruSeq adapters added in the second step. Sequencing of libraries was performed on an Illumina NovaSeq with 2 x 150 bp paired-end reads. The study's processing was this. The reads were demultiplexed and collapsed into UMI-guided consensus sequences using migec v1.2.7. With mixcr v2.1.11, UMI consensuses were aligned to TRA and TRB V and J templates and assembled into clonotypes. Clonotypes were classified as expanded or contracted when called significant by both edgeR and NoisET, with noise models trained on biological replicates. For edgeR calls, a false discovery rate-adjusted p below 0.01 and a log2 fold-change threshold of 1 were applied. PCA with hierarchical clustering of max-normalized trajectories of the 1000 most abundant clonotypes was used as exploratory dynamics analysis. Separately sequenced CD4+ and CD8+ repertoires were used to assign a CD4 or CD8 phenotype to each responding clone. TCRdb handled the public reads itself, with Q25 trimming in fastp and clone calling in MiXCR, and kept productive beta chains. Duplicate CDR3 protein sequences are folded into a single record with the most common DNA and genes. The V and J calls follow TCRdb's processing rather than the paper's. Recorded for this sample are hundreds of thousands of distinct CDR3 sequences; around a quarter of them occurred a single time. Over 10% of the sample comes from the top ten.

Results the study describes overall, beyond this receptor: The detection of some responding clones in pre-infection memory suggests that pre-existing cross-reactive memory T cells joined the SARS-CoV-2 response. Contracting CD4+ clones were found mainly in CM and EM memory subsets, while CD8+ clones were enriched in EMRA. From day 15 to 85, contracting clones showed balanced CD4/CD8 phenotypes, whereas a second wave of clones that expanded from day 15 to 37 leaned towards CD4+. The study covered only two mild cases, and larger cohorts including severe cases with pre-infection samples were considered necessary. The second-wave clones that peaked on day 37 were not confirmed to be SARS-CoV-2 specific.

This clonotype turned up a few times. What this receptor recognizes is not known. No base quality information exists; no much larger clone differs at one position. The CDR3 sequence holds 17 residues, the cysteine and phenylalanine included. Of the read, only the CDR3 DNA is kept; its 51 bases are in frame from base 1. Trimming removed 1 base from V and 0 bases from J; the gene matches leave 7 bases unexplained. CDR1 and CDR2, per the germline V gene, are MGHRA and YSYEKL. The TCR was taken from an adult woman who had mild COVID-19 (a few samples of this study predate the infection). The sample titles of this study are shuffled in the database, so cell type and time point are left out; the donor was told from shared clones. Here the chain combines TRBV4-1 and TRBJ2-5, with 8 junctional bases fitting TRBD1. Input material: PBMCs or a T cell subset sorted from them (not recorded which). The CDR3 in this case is CASSQGPYRGNQETQYF. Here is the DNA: TGCGCCAGCAGCCAAGGGCCTTACAGGGGGAACCAAGAGACCCAGTACTTC.